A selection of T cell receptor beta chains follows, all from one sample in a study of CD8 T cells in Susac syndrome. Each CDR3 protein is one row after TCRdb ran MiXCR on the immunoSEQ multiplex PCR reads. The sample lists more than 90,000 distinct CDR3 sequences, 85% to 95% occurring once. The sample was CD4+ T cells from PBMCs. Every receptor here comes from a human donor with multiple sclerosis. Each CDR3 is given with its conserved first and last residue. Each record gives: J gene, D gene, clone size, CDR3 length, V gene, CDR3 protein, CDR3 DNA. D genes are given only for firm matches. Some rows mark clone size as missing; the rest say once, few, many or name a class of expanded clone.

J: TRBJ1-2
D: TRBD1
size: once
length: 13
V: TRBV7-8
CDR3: CASKAGGVSGYTF
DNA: TGTGCCAGCAAGGCAGGGGGCGTGAGTGGCTACACCTTC

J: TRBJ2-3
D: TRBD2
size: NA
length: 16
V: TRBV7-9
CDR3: CASSPTSGGGTDTQYF
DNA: TGTGCCAGCAGCCCGACTAGCGGGGGCGGCACAGATACGCAGTATTTT

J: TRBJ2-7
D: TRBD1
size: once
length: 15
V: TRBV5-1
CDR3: CASSGTGTGVQEQYF
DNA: TGCGCCAGCAGCGGAACCGGGACAGGGGTACAAGAGCAGTACTTC

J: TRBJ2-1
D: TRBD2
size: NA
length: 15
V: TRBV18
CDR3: CASSPASGGAHEQFF
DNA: TGTGCCAGCTCACCAGCTAGCGGGGGGGCCCACGAGCAGTTCTTC

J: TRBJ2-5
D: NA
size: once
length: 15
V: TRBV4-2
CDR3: CASSQDFDIEETQYF
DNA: TGTGCCAGCAGCCAAGATTTCGACATAGAAGAGACCCAGTACTTC

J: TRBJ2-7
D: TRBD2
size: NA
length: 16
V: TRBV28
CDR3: CASSRPWAGGPHEQYF
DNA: TGTGCCAGCAGCCGGCCCTGGGCGGGGGGGCCCCACGAGCAGTACTTC

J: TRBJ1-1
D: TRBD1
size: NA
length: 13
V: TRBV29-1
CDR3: CSLEGAEVTEAFF
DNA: TGCAGCCTGGAGGGGGCGGAGGTCACTGAAGCTTTCTTT

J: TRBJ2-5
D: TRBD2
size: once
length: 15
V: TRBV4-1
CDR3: CASSQGRGGGETQYF
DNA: TGCGCCAGCAGCCAAGGTCGGGGGGGCGGGGAGACCCAGTACTTC

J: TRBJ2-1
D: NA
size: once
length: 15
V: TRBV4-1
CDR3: CASSLTGLPGFEQFF
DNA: TGCGCCAGCAGCCTAACCGGACTCCCGGGTTTTGAGCAGTTCTTC

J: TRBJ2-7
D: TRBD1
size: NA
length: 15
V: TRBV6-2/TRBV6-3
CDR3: CASSYGGTASYEQYF
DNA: TGTGCCAGCAGTTATGGTGGGACAGCCTCCTACGAGCAGTACTTC

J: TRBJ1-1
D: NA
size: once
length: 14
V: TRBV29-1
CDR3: CSADLLGRLTEAFF
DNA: TGCAGCGCCGACCTGCTTGGCAGGCTCACTGAAGCTTTCTTT

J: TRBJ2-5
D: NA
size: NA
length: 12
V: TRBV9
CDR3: CASSVEGETQYF
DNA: TGTGCCAGCAGCGTAGAGGGGGAGACCCAGTACTTC

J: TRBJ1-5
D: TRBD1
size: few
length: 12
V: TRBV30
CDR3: CAWGTGNQPQHF
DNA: TGTGCCTGGGGGACAGGCAATCAGCCCCAGCATTTT

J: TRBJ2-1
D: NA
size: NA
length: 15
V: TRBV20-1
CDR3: CSARLYLRDVQEQFF
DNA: TGCAGTGCTAGATTATACCTTAGAGATGTCCAGGAGCAGTTCTTC

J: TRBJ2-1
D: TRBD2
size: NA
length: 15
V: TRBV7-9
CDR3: CASGLAGGGGNEQFF
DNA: TGTGCCAGCGGGCTAGCGGGGGGCGGCGGCAATGAGCAGTTCTTC

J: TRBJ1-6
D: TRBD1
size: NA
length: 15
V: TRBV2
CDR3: CASRILTGWNSPLHF
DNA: TGTGCCAGCAGGATCCTGACAGGGTGGAATTCACCCCTCCACTTT

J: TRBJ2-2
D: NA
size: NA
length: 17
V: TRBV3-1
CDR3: CASSQGVTNTNTGELFF
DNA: TGTGCCAGCAGCCAAGGAGTGACAAATACGAACACCGGGGAGCTGTTTTTT

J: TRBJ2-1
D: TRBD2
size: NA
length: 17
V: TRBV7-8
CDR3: CASSPKAGLASHNEQFF
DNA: TGTGCCAGCAGCCCCAAAGCGGGACTAGCGTCCCACAATGAGCAGTTCTTC

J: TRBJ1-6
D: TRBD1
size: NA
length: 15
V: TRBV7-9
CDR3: CASKQRTGSDSPLHF
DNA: TGTGCCAGCAAACAACGGACAGGGTCGGATTCACCCCTCCACTTT

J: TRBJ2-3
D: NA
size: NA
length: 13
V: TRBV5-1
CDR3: CASSTPPTDTQYF
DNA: TGCGCCAGCAGCACACCGCCCACAGATACGCAGTATTTT

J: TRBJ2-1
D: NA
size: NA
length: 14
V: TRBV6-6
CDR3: CASLRDNYYNEQFF
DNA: TGTGCCAGCCTCCGGGACAACTACTACAATGAGCAGTTCTTC

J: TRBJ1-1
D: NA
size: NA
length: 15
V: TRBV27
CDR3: CASSLGRALNTEAFF
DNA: TGTGCCAGCAGTCTCGGGAGGGCCCTGAACACTGAAGCTTTCTTT

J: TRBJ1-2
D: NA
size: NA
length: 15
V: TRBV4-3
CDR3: CASSQGAGLDYGYTF
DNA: TGCGCCAGCAGCCAGGGGGCAGGATTGGACTATGGCTACACCTTC

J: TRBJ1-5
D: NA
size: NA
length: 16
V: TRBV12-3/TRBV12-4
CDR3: CASSFISVWGNQPQHF
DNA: TGTGCCAGCAGTTTCATTTCAGTATGGGGCAATCAGCCCCAGCATTTT

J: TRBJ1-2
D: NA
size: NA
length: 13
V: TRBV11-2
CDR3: CASSLEMSYGYTF
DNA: TGTGCCAGCAGCTTAGAGATGAGCTATGGCTACACCTTC

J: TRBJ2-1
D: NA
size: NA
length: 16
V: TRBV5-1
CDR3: CASSLFAGQNRNEQFF
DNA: TGCGCCAGCAGCTTGTTTGCGGGACAGAACAGAAATGAGCAGTTCTTC

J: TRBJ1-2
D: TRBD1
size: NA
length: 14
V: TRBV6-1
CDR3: CASSEWGQGSGYTF
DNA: TGTGCCAGCAGTGAATGGGGACAGGGGAGTGGCTACACCTTC

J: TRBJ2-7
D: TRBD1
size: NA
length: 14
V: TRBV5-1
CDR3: CASSLLTGDYEQYF
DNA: TGCGCCAGCAGCTTATTGACAGGGGACTACGAGCAGTACTTC

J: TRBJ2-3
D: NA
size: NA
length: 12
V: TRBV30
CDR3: CAWTPVADTQYF
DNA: TGTGCCTGGACTCCGGTGGCAGATACGCAGTATTTT

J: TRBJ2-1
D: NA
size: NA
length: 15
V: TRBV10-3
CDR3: CAISESVRGYNEQFF
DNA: TGTGCCATCAGTGAGTCGGTGCGGGGCTACAATGAGCAGTTCTTC

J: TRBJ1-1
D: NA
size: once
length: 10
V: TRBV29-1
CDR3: CSVARPEAFF
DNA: TGCAGCGTTGCTCGTCCTGAAGCTTTCTTT

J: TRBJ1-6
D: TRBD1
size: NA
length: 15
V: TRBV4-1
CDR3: CASSPLGGQTSPLHF
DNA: TGCGCCAGCAGCCCTCTGGGGGGACAGACGTCACCCCTCCACTTT

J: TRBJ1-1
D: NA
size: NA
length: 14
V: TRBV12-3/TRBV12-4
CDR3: CASSFGGTATEAFF
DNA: TGTGCCAGCAGTTTCGGGGGAACGGCCACTGAAGCTTTCTTT

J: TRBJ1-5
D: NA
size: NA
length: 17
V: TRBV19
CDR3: CASRSSRKGDSNQPQHF
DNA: TGTGCCAGTAGGTCATCCCGAAAGGGAGATAGCAATCAGCCCCAGCATTTT

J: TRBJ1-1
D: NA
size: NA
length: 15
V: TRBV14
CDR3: CASSQEIAANTEAFF
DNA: TGTGCCAGCAGCCAAGAGATCGCCGCGAACACTGAAGCTTTCTTT

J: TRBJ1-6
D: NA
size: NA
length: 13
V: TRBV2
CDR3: CASIQAGMSPLHF
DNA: TGTGCCAGCATTCAAGCGGGGATGTCACCCCTCCACTTT

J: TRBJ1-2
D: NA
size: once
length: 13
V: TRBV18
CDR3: CASSPPGTNGYTF
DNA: TGTGCCAGCTCACCACCCGGGACTAACGGGTACACCTTC

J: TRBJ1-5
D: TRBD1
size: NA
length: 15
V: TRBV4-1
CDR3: CASRETGTSNQPQHF
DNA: TGCGCCAGCAGAGAGACAGGGACTAGCAATCAGCCCCAGCATTTT

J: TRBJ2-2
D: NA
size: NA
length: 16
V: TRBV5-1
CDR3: CASSLAPRGDTGELFF
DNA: TGCGCCAGCAGCTTGGCCCCTCGCGGAGACACCGGGGAGCTGTTTTTT

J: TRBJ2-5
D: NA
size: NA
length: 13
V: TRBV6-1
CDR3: CATKRTGQETQYF
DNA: TGTGCCACCAAACGGACTGGACAAGAGACCCAGTACTTC

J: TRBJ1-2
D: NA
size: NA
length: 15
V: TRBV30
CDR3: CAWSSTREGSYGYTF
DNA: TGTGCCTGGAGCTCGACGCGGGAAGGGAGCTATGGCTACACCTTC

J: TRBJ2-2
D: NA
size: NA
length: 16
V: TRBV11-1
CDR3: CASSWTGNTNTGELFF
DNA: TGTGCCAGCAGCTGGACGGGGAACACGAACACCGGGGAGCTGTTTTTT

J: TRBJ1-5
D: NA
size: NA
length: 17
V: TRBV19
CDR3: CASSIDKTGLSNQPQHF
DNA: TGTGCCAGTAGTATAGATAAGACAGGATTAAGCAATCAGCCCCAGCATTTT

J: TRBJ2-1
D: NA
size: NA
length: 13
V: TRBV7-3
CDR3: CASSLNPYNEQFF
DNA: TGTGCCAGCAGCTTAAACCCTTACAATGAGCAGTTCTTC

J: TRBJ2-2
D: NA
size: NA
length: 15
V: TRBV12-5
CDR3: CASGRPTGAAGELFF
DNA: TGTGCTAGTGGTCGACCCACGGGGGCAGCCGGGGAGCTGTTTTTT

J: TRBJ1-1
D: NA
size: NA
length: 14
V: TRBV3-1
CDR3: CASSQSRGSTEAFF
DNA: TGTGCCAGCAGTCAAAGCAGGGGTTCCACTGAAGCTTTCTTT

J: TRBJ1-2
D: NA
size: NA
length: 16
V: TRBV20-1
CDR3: CSAPPGGARTNYGYTF
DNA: TGCAGTGCTCCACCCGGTGGAGCACGAACTAACTATGGCTACACCTTC